The rows below give T cell receptor beta chains drawn from one sample of a study of T cell responses to AZD1222 COVID-19 vaccine. Profiled with immunoSEQ multiplex PCR; TCRdb holds only in-frame clones, not every one. The table records about 150,000 clones, 80% to 95% of them present only once. This specimen was peripheral blood, taken 28 days after the second AZD1222 dose. The receptors were gathered from an adult who received the AZD1222 COVID-19 vaccine. The CDR3 runs from the conserved cysteine through the conserved F or W. A D gene is named only where the DNA matches it firmly. Size values are once, few and many counts, or a class for expanded clones, and some rows have none.

TRBJ1-1,TRBV3-1/TRBV3-2,13,-,-,TGTGCCAGCAGCCCGCTCGGGGACACTGAAGCTTTCTTT,CASSPLGDTEAFF
TRBJ1-4,TRBV5-6,16,-,TRBD1,TGTGCCAGCAGCCTGACAGGGGAATCAACTAATGAAAAACTGTTTTTT,CASSLTGESTNEKLFF
TRBJ2-2,TRBV9,15,-,TRBD2,TGTGCCAGCAGCGCCCTAGCGGGAGGGACCGGGGAGCTGTTTTTT,CASSALAGGTGELFF
TRBJ2-5,TRBV5-4,15,-,TRBD2,TGTGCCAGCAGCTTGGCGGGGGGGACACAAGAGACCCAGTACTTC,CASSLAGGTQETQYF
TRBJ2-1,TRBV6-5,14,-,TRBD2,TGTGCCAGCGCGGGACTAGCGGGGGGCAATGAGCAGTTCTTC,CASAGLAGGNEQFF
TRBJ2-1,TRBV5-1,18,-,TRBD2,TGCGCCAGCAGCTTGGGTACCGGTCTAGCGGTGATGAGCAATGAGCAGTTCTTC,CASSLGTGLAVMSNEQFF
TRBJ2-1,TRBV3-1/TRBV3-2,14,-,-,TGTGCCAGCAGCCGGACTCTTCTAGTGAATGAGCAGTTCTTC,CASSRTLLVNEQFF
TRBJ2-7,TRBV7-8,14,-,-,TGTGCCAGCAGCTTATCAGGAGGGTCCTACGAGCAGTACTTC,CASSLSGGSYEQYF
TRBJ2-3,TRBV29-1,9,-,-,TGCAGCGTAGATGGTACGCAGTATTTT,CSVDGTQYF
TRBJ2-1,TRBV4-3,15,-,-,TGCGCCAGCAGTCTAGACGGAGAAGGGGTCAATGAGCAGTTCTTC,CASSLDGEGVNEQFF
TRBJ2-3,TRBV3-1/TRBV3-2,16,-,TRBD1,TGTGCCAGCAGCCATGATGACAGGGGCCCTTTGCGTACGCAGTATTTT,CASSHDDRGPLRTQYF
TRBJ1-1,TRBV10-3,13,-,-,TGTGCCAGCGCAAGGGCCGGTAACACTGAAGCTTTCTTT,CASARAGNTEAFF
TRBJ1-2,TRBV5-6,13,once,-,TGTGCCAGCAGCCCCCGGGCCCAGTATGGCTACACCTTC,CASSPRAQYGYTF
TRBJ2-5,TRBV7-2,14,-,-,TGTGCCAGCAGCTTAGACCTGGGATCGGAGACCCAGTACTTC,CASSLDLGSETQYF
TRBJ1-2,TRBV5-5,13,-,-,TGTGCCAGCAGCTTGGGGGCTGGCTATGGCTACACCTTC,CASSLGAGYGYTF
TRBJ1-6,TRBV12-3/TRBV12-4,12,-,-,TGTGCCAGCAGTTACGGGAATTCACCCCTCCACTTT,CASSYGNSPLHF
TRBJ2-3,TRBV6-2/TRBV6-3,14,-,-,TGTGCCAGCAGTCCAGGGTATAGCACAGATACGCAGTATTTT,CASSPGYSTDTQYF
TRBJ1-1,TRBV13,15,-,-,TGTGCCAGCAGCTCGAGGTCGAGATTAGTCACTGAAGCTTTCTTT,CASSSRSRLVTEAFF
TRBJ1-1,TRBV19,14,-,TRBD1,TGTGCCAGTAGTAAGGGACAGTGGAACACTGAAGCTTTCTTT,CASSKGQWNTEAFF
TRBJ1-2,TRBV11-2,12,-,-,TGTGCCAGCAGCTTCGAGGGGTTTGGCTACACCTTC,CASSFEGFGYTF
TRBJ1-1,TRBV18,15,-,-,TGTGCCAGCTCGCTGGTACAGGGCTCCTTAGGGGAAGCTTTCTTT,CASSLVQGSLGEAFF
TRBJ2-3,TRBV11-1,14,once,TRBD2,TGTGCCAGCAGCTTAAGGGAGGGTTCAGATACGCAGTATTTT,CASSLREGSDTQYF
TRBJ1-1,TRBV15,13,-,-,TGTGCCACCAGCAGAGATCAAGGCGTTGGGGCTTTCTTT,CATSRDQGVGAFF
TRBJ2-5,TRBV4-2,14,-,-,TGTGCCAGCAGCCAAGAGTCAGCGAAAGAGACCCAGTACTTC,CASSQESAKETQYF
TRBJ2-7,TRBV7-2,15,-,TRBD2,TGTGCCAGCAGCCCCCAGGCGGCGGGGGGACCCGAGCAGTACTTC,CASSPQAAGGPEQYF
TRBJ1-1,TRBV2,16,-,-,TGTGCCAGCAGTGAAATGGGGTATTCGGATAACACTGAAGCTTTCTTT,CASSEMGYSDNTEAFF
TRBJ1-1,TRBV19,12,-,-,TGTGCCACCCTAGACCTTCGGGCTGAAGCTTTCTTT,CATLDLRAEAFF
TRBJ2-3,TRBV6-1,12,-,-,TGTGCCAGCAGTGAATTCCCCATCCCGCAGTATTTT,CASSEFPIPQYF
TRBJ1-3,TRBV18,17,-,-,TGTGCCAGCTCACCACTCTCAACTGGCCCCTCTGGAAACACCATATATTTT,CASSPLSTGPSGNTIYF
TRBJ1-4,TRBV11-2,15,-,TRBD1,TGTGCCAGCAGCTTAGGGGGACAGGGGCGAGAAAAACTGTTTTTT,CASSLGGQGREKLFF
TRBJ2-7,TRBV7-2,15,once,TRBD1,TGTGCCAGCAGCTTGAGGGACAGGGGTTCCCACGAGCAGTACTTC,CASSLRDRGSHEQYF
TRBJ2-7,TRBV13,12,-,-,TGTGCCAGCAGCCCCGACTCCTACGAGCAGTACTTC,CASSPDSYEQYF
TRBJ1-4,TRBV2,14,-,-,TGTGCCAGCAAGAAGGGCATGGCTAATGAAAAACTGTTTTTT,CASKKGMANEKLFF
TRBJ2-7,TRBV4-3,14,-,-,TGCGCCAGCAGCCAAGACGGGGGTACCTACGAGCAGTACTTC,CASSQDGGTYEQYF
TRBJ2-2,TRBV6-5,14,-,-,TGTGCCAGCAGAACCGGAGGAGGGGTGGGGGAGCTGTTTTTT,CASRTGGGVGELFF
TRBJ2-7,TRBV11-1,15,-,TRBD1,TGTGCCAGCAGTGAGCCGGGACAGGTCACCTACGAGCAGTACTTC,CASSEPGQVTYEQYF
TRBJ2-2,TRBV5-1,15,-,-,TGCGCCAGCAGCTTGGTTGGCAGTTACACCGGGGAGCTGTTTTTT,CASSLVGSYTGELFF
TRBJ2-3,TRBV10-1,16,-,-,TGCGCCAGCAGTGAGGTCCGACTAGGCCTAGCAGATACGCAGTATTTT,CASSEVRLGLADTQYF
TRBJ1-4,TRBV4-2,13,-,-,TGTGCCAGCAGCCAAGACGGTAATGAAAAACTGTTTTTT,CASSQDGNEKLFF
TRBJ2-2,TRBV9,13,-,-,TGTGCCAGCAGCGTGGGGGGCACCGGGGAGCTGTTTTTT,CASSVGGTGELFF
TRBJ1-5,TRBV6-5,15,-,TRBD1,TGTGCCAGCAAGCCGGGACAGGGCTTGGGTCAGCCCCAGCATTTT,CASKPGQGLGQPQHF